This T cell receptor (beta chain) was found in a study of CD8 T cells in Susac syndrome. It was with random hexamers that about 0.45 to 1 ug RNA was reverse transcribed. Amplification of TCR beta CDR3 was carried out by immunoSEQ multiplex PCR, which covered 54 Vbeta and 13 Jbeta segments. TCRdb analysed the immunoSEQ multiplex PCR reads with MiXCR anew, one entry per CDR3 protein. The profile shows about 250,000 distinct CDR3 sequences, about 93% of them singletons. Sequencing of TCR beta was performed on blood CD8+ T cells and on blood CD4+ T cells. The study used treatment-naive patients who had stable or active relapsing-remitting disease as multiple sclerosis controls. The sequenced sample consisted of CD4+ T cells from PBMCs. The TCR comes from a human donor with multiple sclerosis.

In DNA form, the CDR3 reads TGTGCCAGCAGCCAAGTGGTCACAGGGGTTGGGGAGCTGTTTTTT. It is translated as CASSQVVTGVGELFF. The rearrangement uses TRBV3-1 and TRBJ2-2; 7 nucleotides agree with TRBD1. The germline V gene has CDR1 LGHDT and CDR2 YNNKEL (reference sequence). The CDR3 totals 15 residues. The junction had 7 bases not matched to a gene; V was cut back by 1 base and J by 8 bases.